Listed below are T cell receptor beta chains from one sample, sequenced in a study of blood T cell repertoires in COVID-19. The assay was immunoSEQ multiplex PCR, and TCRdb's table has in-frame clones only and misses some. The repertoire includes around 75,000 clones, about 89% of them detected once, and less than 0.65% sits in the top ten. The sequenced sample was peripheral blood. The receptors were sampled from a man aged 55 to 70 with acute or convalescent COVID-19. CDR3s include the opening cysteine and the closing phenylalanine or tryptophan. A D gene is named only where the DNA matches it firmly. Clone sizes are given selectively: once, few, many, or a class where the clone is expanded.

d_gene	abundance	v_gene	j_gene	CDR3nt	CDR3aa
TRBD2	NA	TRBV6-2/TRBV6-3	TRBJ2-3	TGTGCCAGCAGTTACGTAGCGGGAGGTGCAGAACATACGCAGTATTTT	CASSYVAGGAEHTQYF
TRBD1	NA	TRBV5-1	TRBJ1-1	TGCGCCAGCAGCTCTCAGGGGGGAGACACTGAAGCTTTCTTT	CASSSQGGDTEAFF
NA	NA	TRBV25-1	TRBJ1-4	TGTGCCAGCAGTGACTACGACAGGCGGGATGAAAAACTGTTTTTT	CASSDYDRRDEKLFF
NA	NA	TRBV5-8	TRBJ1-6	TGTGCCAGCAGCTTGAAAGGGGGTAATTCACCCCTCCACTTT	CASSLKGGNSPLHF
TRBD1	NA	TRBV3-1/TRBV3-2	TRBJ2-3	TGTGCCAGCAGCCACCAGACAGGGGGTTTCCCAGATACGCAGTATTTT	CASSHQTGGFPDTQYF
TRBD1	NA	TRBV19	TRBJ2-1	TGTGCCAGTAGTCGTCGCTCAGGGGGCAGGGGGTACAATGAGCAGTTCTTC	CASSRRSGGRGYNEQFF
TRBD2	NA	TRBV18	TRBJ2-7	TGTGCCAGCTCACTGGGGACTAGCGGGAGCTACGAGCAGTACTTC	CASSLGTSGSYEQYF
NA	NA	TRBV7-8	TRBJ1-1	TGTGCCAGCAGCCTTGGACAGTCCCCCATGAACACTGAAGCTTTCTTT	CASSLGQSPMNTEAFF
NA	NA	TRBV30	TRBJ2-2	TGTGCCTGGAAACAGAACACCGGGGAGCTGTTTTTT	CAWKQNTGELFF
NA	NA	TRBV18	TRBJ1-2	TGTGCCAGCTCACCAGTCTGGGCCGCAAACTATGGCTACACCTTC	CASSPVWAANYGYTF
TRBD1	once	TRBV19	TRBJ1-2	TGTGCCAGTAGTCCGAAACAGGGGCAGTATGGCTACACCTTC	CASSPKQGQYGYTF
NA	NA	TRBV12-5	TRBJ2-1	TGTGCTAGTGGTTTGGTACTTGGGGGGTCCTACAATGAGCAGTTCTTC	CASGLVLGGSYNEQFF
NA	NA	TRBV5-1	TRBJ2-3	TGCGCCAGCAGCCTGGTCGGGGATAGCACAGATACGCAGTATTTT	CASSLVGDSTDTQYF
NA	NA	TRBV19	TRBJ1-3	TGTGCCAGTAGTGCCGGAGGGCAGACGGCGAGAAACACCATATATTTT	CASSAGGQTARNTIYF
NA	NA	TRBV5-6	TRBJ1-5	TGTGCCAGCAGCTCCGGTTATAGCAATCAGCCCCAGCATTTT	CASSSGYSNQPQHF
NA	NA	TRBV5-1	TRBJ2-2	TGCGCCAGCAGCTTGGGGCAGAGGTCGACCGGGGAGCTGTTTTTT	CASSLGQRSTGELFF
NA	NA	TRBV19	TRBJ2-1	TGTGCCAGTATTCGATCTAACGGGAACAATGAGCAGTTCTTC	CASIRSNGNNEQFF
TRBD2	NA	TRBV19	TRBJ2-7	TGTGCCAGTAGTATCCAAAGAGGGCTAGCGGACGAGCAGTACTTC	CASSIQRGLADEQYF
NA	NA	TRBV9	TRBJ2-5	TGTGCCAGCAGCGTAGGGGCTTCACAAGAGACCCAGTACTTC	CASSVGASQETQYF
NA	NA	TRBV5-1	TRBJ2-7	TGCGCCAGCAGCAGAGAGTCCTACGAGCAGTACTTC	CASSRESYEQYF
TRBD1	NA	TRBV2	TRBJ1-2	TGTGCCAGCAGTGAGGATTCCGGGACAGTTAACTATGGCTACACCTTC	CASSEDSGTVNYGYTF
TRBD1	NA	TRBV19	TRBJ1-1	TGTGCCAGTAGTACTCAGGGGGCCACTGAAGCTTTCTTT	CASSTQGATEAFF
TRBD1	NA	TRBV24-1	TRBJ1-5	TGTGCCACCAGTGATCCGGGACAGGAAATCAATGAAGATCAGCCCCAGCATTTT	CATSDPGQEINEDQPQHF
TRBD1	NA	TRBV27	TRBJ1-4	TGTGCCAGCAGACTCCGTGCCCAACCAGGACAGGGAGAAAAACTGTTTTTT	CASRLRAQPGQGEKLFF
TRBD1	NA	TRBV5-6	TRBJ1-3	TGTGCCAGCAGCATCGACAGGGGCCTCGCCTCTGGAAACACCATATATTTT	CASSIDRGLASGNTIYF
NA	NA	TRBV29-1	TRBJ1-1	TGCAGCGTGAGCCGGCGGGGCATACCTAGCATGAACACTGAAGCTTTCTTT	CSVSRRGIPSMNTEAFF